One and the same sample provided the 13 T cell receptor beta chains below, sequenced in a study of T-cell memory formation after mild COVID-19. TCRdb re-called the 5' RACE reads through MiXCR, storing one row per CDR3 protein. The table records 280,000 or so distinct CDR3 sequences, 18% of them present only once. Sequencing was carried out using PBMCs or a T cell subset sorted from them (not recorded which). The receptors stem from a young man who had mild COVID-19 (a few samples of this study predate the infection). Cell type and time point are not known.

As for this clonotype: The DNA is omitted, as the CDR3 cannot be located on it reliably, and the CDR3 follows TCRdb's listing. The genes are TRBV5-5 and TRBJ1-5; the D segment call TRBD1 is taken from the table without a DNA check. Germline V gene sequence: CDR1 SGHKS, CDR2 YYEKEE (reference sequence). The CDR3 is 16 amino acids in total, end residues counted. The CDR3 here is CASSLGWGAGNQPQQF.

This clonotype was detected only a few times. The chain uses TRBV9 and TRBJ2-3; 7 bases match TRBD1. CDR1 and CDR2 (germline): SGDLS, YYNGEE. V lost 1 base, J lost 4 bases, and 3 bases stayed unmatched. CDR3 length: 14 residues. The CDR3, as DNA: TGTGCCAGCAGCGTACAGGGGGTAGCAGATACGCAGTATTTT. This translates into CASSVQGVADTQYF.

The chain links TRBV5-1 to TRBJ2-2, with TRBD1 as a possible D gene (5 bases). Germline CDR1 reads SGHRS; CDR2 reads YFSETQ. The CDR3 extends over 15 amino acids. V lost 5 bases and J 3 bases, leaving 14 bases between the germline ends. The CDR3, as DNA: TGCGCCAGCAGTTGGGGCGAGGTGGACACCGGGGAGCTGTTTTTT. It codes for CASSWGEVDTGELFF.

CDR3 nucleotide sequence: TGTGCCAGCAGTTACATGGCAGGGAACTATGGCTACACCTTC. It translates to CASSYMAGNYGYTF. The chain joins TRBV6-5 to TRBJ1-2; the D gene is possibly TRBD1 (5 bases). Germline CDR1 MNHEY, CDR2 SVGAGI. Trimming cost V 2 bases and J 2 bases, with 9 bases left between them. The CDR3 loop spans 14 amino acids.

This clonotype was observed at least ten times. This sequence joins TRBV11-1 and TRBJ2-5; possible D gene TRBD1, 5 bases. Trimming left V 2 bases short and J 0 bases short, with 7 bases between. Germline values: CDR1 SGHAT, CDR2 FQDESV (reference sequence). This CDR3 has 14 residues. The CDR3, as DNA: TGTGCCAGCAGCTTACAGGGATACCAAGAGACCCAGTACTTC. It is translated as CASSLQGYQETQYF.

The chain joins TRBV12-3 or TRBV12-4 to TRBJ1-2, with D unclear. Trimming stripped 4 bases from V and 4 bases from J, with 10 bases between. CDR3 length: 13 residues. CDR3 sequence: CASSYGEAYGYTF. Written as DNA, the CDR3 is TGTGCCAGCAGTTACGGGGAGGCCTATGGCTACACCTTC.

V is TRBV9 and J is TRBJ2-2, with 8 bases that match TRBD2. From germline, CDR1 is SGDLS and CDR2 YYNGEE. V shed 0 bases and J 6 bases; nucleotides not matched to a gene: 7. The CDR3 totals 16 residues. The CDR3 sequence is CASSVGGLATSGELFF. For the CDR3, the DNA is TGTGCCAGCAGCGTAGGCGGACTAGCCACATCCGGGGAGCTGTTTTTT. Together with reference TRBV9 and TRBJ2-2, the CDR3 gives the full variable domain: DSGVTQTPKHLITATGQRVTLRCSPRSGDLSVYWYQQSLDQGLQFLIQYYNGEERAKGNILERFSAQQFPDLHSELNLSSLELGDSALYFCASSVGGLATSGELFFGEGSRLTVL.

The V and J genes are TRBV7-8 and TRBJ1-5; D may be TRBD1 (5 bases). V was trimmed by 1 base and J by 8 bases, leaving 15 bases between them. The CDR3 contains 15 residues. Germline lookup yields CDR1 SGHVS and CDR2 FQNEAQ. CDR3 sequence reads: CASSLELVGTKPQHF. In DNA, the CDR3 is TGTGCCAGCAGCTTAGAGTTGGTTGGGACCAAGCCCCAGCATTTT.

This clonotype was seen a single time. V usage is TRBV28 and J usage is TRBJ2-7, with D perhaps TRBD2 (5 bases). The V and J ends lost 8 bases and 6 bases respectively, with 11 bases between them. The germline V gene encodes CDR1 MDHEN and CDR2 SYDVKM. The CDR3 runs to 11 residues. The CDR3 is CASRGLGEQYV. CDR3 nucleotides: TGTGCCAGCCGCGGACTCGGCGAGCAGTACGTC.

This clonotype was found a few times. The chain combines TRBV29-1 with TRBJ2-7, with TRBD1 identical over 8 bases. V dropped 3 bases and J dropped 7; count of bases not matched to a gene: 17. The CDR3 extends over 16 amino acids. CDR1 and CDR2 from the germline V gene are SQVTM and ANQGSEA. CDR3 sequence reads: CSVETGATSWRGEQYF. The DNA for the CDR3 is TGCAGCGTTGAGACAGGGGCCACGAGTTGGAGGGGGGAGCAGTACTTC.

The chain recombines TRBV7-6 with TRBJ2-3; D could derive from TRBD1 or TRBD2 (5 bases each). The CDR3 is 12 residues long. Germline V lookup: CDR1 SGHVS, CDR2 FNYEAQ. V lost 5 bases and J lost 5, with 8 bases in between. CDR3 protein: CASSERGDTQYF. As DNA, the CDR3 is TGTGCCAGCAGCGAGAGGGGAGATACGCAGTATTTT.

This sequence joins TRBV7-6 and TRBJ2-2, with TRBD2 matching over 15 bases. The CDR3 has 18 amino acids. Germline values: CDR1 SGHVS, CDR2 FNYEAQ. The V segment lost 7 bases and the J segment 5 bases; nucleotides outside the gene matches: 11. The CDR3 DNA reads TGTGCCAGCACCCCTCACTACGGACTAGCGGGGGGGACCGGGGAGCTGTTTTTT. Translating it yields CASTPHYGLAGGTGELFF.

V usage is TRBV29-1 and J usage is TRBJ1-1; D is unresolved. From germline, CDR1 is SQVTM and CDR2 ANQGSEA. The CDR3 length is 13 residues. V lost 3 bases to trimming and J lost 1 base, with 9 bases between them. The CDR3 here is CSVEGPRNTEAFF. The CDR3 DNA is TGCAGCGTTGAGGGCCCGCGGAACACTGAAGCTTTCTTT.